A single sample gave rise to the 18 T cell receptor beta chains below, sequenced in a study of blood T cells in healthy people across ages. Then a second PCR, running roughly 7 to 12 cycles, was carried out with a sample-barcoded 5' primer and a J-beta primer mix. TCRdb re-called the 5' RACE reads with MiXCR, one entry per CDR3 protein. Of around 1.5 million distinct CDR3 sequences listed, roughly 59% are singletons. Sequencing was carried out using blood. These receptors were obtained from a man younger than 30 in good health.

This clonotype was found a few times. The chain employs TRBV27 and TRBJ1-2; D is ambiguous. Trimming shortened V by 8 bases and J by 1 base, and 5 bases separated the two germline ends. Germline V gene data show CDR1 as MNHEY and CDR2 as SMNVEV (reference sequence). The CDR3 totals 11 residues. DNA of the CDR3: TGTGCCAGCGGGGATAACTATGGCTACACCTTC. Translation: CASGDNYGYTF.

The chain couples TRBV5-1 to TRBJ2-7, with D tentatively TRBD1 (6 bases). This CDR3 comprises 14 residues. V dropped 6 bases and J dropped 0 bases, with 13 bases sitting between them. Germline loops: CDR1 SGHRS, CDR2 YFSETQ. The CDR3 is CASTLTGNSYEQYF. In DNA, the CDR3 is TGCGCCAGCACCCTAACAGGGAACTCCTACGAGCAGTACTTC. Using reference TRBV5-1 and TRBJ2-7 for the parts outside the CDR3, the full variable domain is KAGVTQTPRYLIKTRGQQVTLSCSPISGHRSVSWYQQTPGQGLQFLFEYFSETQRNKGNFPGRFSGRQFSNSRSEMNVSTLELGDSALYLCASTLTGNSYEQYFGPGTRLTVT.

CDR3 sequence reads: CSARVYGKPHEQYF. The CDR3 region has the DNA TGCAGTGCTAGAGTGTACGGAAAACCGCACGAGCAGTACTTC. The chain joins TRBV20-1 to TRBJ2-4; unclear D gene. Gene TRBJ2-7 matches the end of the DNA better, so the J call may be wrong. The V gene's germline CDR1 is DFQATT and CDR2 SNEGSKA (reference sequence). The CDR3 contains 14 residues.

The chain uses TRBV27 and TRBJ2-2; D may be TRBD1 (6 bases). Germline CDR1 is MNHEY and CDR2 is SMNVEV (reference sequence). The CDR3 sequence is 15 residues long. V shed 8 bases and J shed 2 bases, with 15 bases lying between them. The CDR3 protein is CASSTQGFNTGELFF. The CDR3 DNA reads as TGTGCCAGCTCTACACAGGGATTCAACACCGGGGAGCTGTTTTTT.

This sequence joins TRBV4-1 and TRBJ2-5; 7 bases line up with TRBD2. CDR3 size: 15 residues. Germline V gives CDR1 MGHRA, CDR2 YSYEKL. After removal of 4 bases from V and 11 bases from J, the junction contained 16 bases not matched to a gene. The CDR3 loop is CASSREGPDHNEQYF. The CDR3, as DNA: TGCGCCAGCAGCCGGGAGGGGCCAGACCACAATGAGCAGTACTTC.

CDR3 residues: CASSRGSFGYEQYF. The CDR3 DNA reads TGCGCCAGCAGCCGAGGATCCTTCGGGTATGAGCAGTACTTC. This chain links TRBV4-3 with TRBJ2-5, with D uncertain. The V and J ends lost 4 bases and 11 bases respectively, with 20 bases between them. The CDR3 covers 14 residues. Germline CDR1 reads LGHNA; CDR2 reads YSLEER.

In its sample, this clonotype was seen once. The chain has TRBV3-1 and TRBJ2-5, with a tentative D call TRBD1 (6 bases). Germline loops: CDR1 LGHDT, CDR2 YNNKEL (reference sequence). The CDR3 is 14 residues long. V dropped 5 bases and J dropped 5 bases, with 15 bases sitting between them. The CDR3 DNA sequence: TGTGCCAGCAGCACTCGGACAGTAACGGAGACCCAGTACTTC. It is translated as CASSTRTVTETQYF.

The chain couples TRBV28 to TRBJ2-5, with D unresolved. The length of the CDR3 is 14 residues. V was clipped by 6 bases and J by 4 bases, with 15 bases between them. CDR1 and CDR2 (germline): MDHEN, SYDVKM. CDR3 DNA sequence: TGTGCCAGCAGGCTCCATGTCGTCCGAGAGACCCAGTACTTC. Amino acid sequence: CASRLHVVRETQYF.

The rearrangement uses TRBV4-1 and TRBJ2-7; 11 positions match TRBD2. Germline trimming cut 3 bases from V and 4 bases from J; bases unmatched to any gene: 8. Germline assignment: CDR1 MGHRA and CDR2 YSYEKL. The CDR3 is 16 residues long. The chain's CDR3 is CASSQAPGTSGYEQYF. CDR3 bases: TGCGCCAGCAGCCAGGCCCCCGGGACTAGCGGTTACGAGCAGTACTTC.

This chain connects TRBV4-1 to TRBJ1-5; no clear D. Germline V gene lookup returns CDR1 MGHRA and CDR2 YSYEKL. The CDR3 is 16 residues long. V lost 1 base and J 6 bases, leaving 16 bases between the germline ends. The CDR3 sequence: CASSQGQARGPQPQHF. In DNA form, the CDR3 reads TGCGCCAGCAGCCAAGGCCAAGCACGAGGTCCTCAGCCCCAGCATTTT.

The chain carries TRBV5-1 and TRBJ2-7; D ambiguous. The CDR3 is 14 amino acids. Trimming pared 2 bases from V and 4 bases from J, leaving 13 bases between. Germline loops: CDR1 SGHRS, CDR2 YFSETQ. The CDR3 coding sequence is TGCGCCAGCAGCTTAAAGAGGTTCGGGTACGAGCAGTACTTC. Translation: CASSLKRFGYEQYF.

The gene calls are TRBV6-1 and TRBJ2-1, with 7 bases matching TRBD1. Per germline, CDR1 MNHNS and CDR2 SASEGT. V dropped 6 bases and J dropped 8; count of bases not matched to a gene: 7. The CDR3 spans 13 residues. For the CDR3, the DNA is TGTGCCAGCAGACAGGGGTTCGTGGATGAGCAGTTCTTC. Translating it yields CASRQGFVDEQFF.

Only a few counts were recorded for this clonotype. V gene TRBV21-1 combines with J gene TRBJ2-7; TRBD2, the table's D call, was not compared with the DNA. TRBV21-1 is annotated as a pseudogene. This CDR3 region has 16 residues. CDR3 nucleotides: TGTGCCAGCAAGAAATTCCTAGCGGGGGATCCCTACGAGCAGTACTTC. It translates to CASKKFLAGDPYEQYF.

This chain links TRBV7-8 with TRBJ1-3; D perhaps matches TRBD1 (5 bases). Germline assignment: CDR1 SGHVS and CDR2 FQNEAQ. The ends were cut back, 8 bases at V and 3 bases at J, with 14 bases in the middle. The CDR3 covers 14 residues. The CDR3, as DNA: TGTGCCAGCGCCTTGGGGGGAGGTGGAAACACCATATATTTT. Residues: CASALGGGGNTIYF.

This chain links TRBV12-3 or TRBV12-4 with TRBJ2-5; no firm D call. The end of the DNA is better explained by TRBJ2-7, so the J call may be wrong. CDR3 length: 13 residues. CDR3 nucleotides: TGTGCCAGCACCATGACCCAGACCTACGAGCAGTACTTC. This encodes CASTMTQTYEQYF.

As regards this clonotype: At one end the junction does not follow the germline gene, possibly because of a read error. This chain uses TRBV27 with TRBJ1-4, with D perhaps TRBD1 (5 bases). The germline CDR1 and CDR2 sequences are MNHEY and SMNVEV (reference sequence). There are 15 residues in the CDR3. DNA of the CDR3: TGTGCCGGCAGTGCAGGGAGACCAACTAATGAAAAACTGTTTTTT. Translating gives CAGSAGRPTNEKLFF.

The table lists this clonotype with a few counts. The chain employs TRBV6-2 or TRBV6-3 and TRBJ2-3; no clear D. V shed 2 bases and J shed 4 bases, with 7 bases lying between them. The CDR3 sequence is 13 residues long. CDR1 is MNHEY and CDR2 is SVGEGT in the germline V gene. The CDR3 nucleotides read TGTGCCAGCAGTTACGCACCGTCAGATACGCAGTATTTT. It yields the protein CASSYAPSDTQYF.

This sequence joins TRBV20-1 and TRBJ2-7; TRBD1 or TRBD2 may be the D gene (5 bases each). Germline V gene lookup returns CDR1 DFQATT and CDR2 SNEGSKA (reference sequence). This CDR3 is built from 12 residues. V gave up 6 bases and J gave up 2 bases, with 11 bases separating them. DNA of the CDR3: TGCAGTGCACGAGGGGAACCCTACGAGCAGTACTTC. The encoded protein is CSARGEPYEQYF.